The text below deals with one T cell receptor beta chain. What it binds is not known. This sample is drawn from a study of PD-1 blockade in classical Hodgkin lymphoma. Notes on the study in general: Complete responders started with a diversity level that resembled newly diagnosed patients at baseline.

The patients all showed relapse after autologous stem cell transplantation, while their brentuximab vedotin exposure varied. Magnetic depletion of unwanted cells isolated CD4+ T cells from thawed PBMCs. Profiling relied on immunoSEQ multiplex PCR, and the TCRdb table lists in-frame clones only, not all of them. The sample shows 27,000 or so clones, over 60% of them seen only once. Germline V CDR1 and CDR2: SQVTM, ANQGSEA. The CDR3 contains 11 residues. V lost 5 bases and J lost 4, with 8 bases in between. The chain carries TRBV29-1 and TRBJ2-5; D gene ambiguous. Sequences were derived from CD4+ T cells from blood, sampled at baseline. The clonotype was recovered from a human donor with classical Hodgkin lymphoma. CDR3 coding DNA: TGCAGCGTTCCTATGGGAGAGACCCAGTACTTC. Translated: CSVPMGETQYF.